The source of this T cell receptor beta chain is a study of cytomegalovirus exposure and HLA in healthy donors. The PCR contained 60 Vbeta and 13 Jbeta primers. The method was immunoSEQ multiplex PCR; TCRdb's version includes in-frame clones alone and lacks a portion of them. The table shows about 64,000 clones, with around 77% occurring only once. Study results and caveats: An analysis that was carried out later associated fewer than 20,000 TCR beta sequences with HLA alleles at 0.05 false discovery rate. A later analysis revealed that TCR association rates differed between HLA loci, peaking at DRB1 and bottoming out at HLA-C.

Germline V gene data show CDR1 as SGHNT and CDR2 as YYREEE (reference sequence). The CDR3 is made up of 15 amino acids. V shed 0 bases and J shed 0 bases, with 9 bases lying between them. In the case of this clone: No antigen is known for it.

The chain has TRBV5-4 and TRBJ1-1; D is ambiguous. This TCR derives from a male donor in good health and CMV-seropositive. The sequenced sample consisted of PBMCs. The CDR3 spells CASSLERGLNTEAFF. The CDR3 coding sequence is TGTGCCAGCAGCTTGGAGCGGGGTCTGAACACTGAAGCTTTCTTT. The whole variable domain, remainder taken from reference TRBV5-4 and TRBJ1-1, is ETGVTQSPTHLIKTRGQQVTLRCSSQSGHNTVSWYQQALGQGPQFIFQYYREEENGRGNFPPRFSGLQFPNYSSELNVNALELDDSALYLCASSLERGLNTEAFFGQGTRLTVV.